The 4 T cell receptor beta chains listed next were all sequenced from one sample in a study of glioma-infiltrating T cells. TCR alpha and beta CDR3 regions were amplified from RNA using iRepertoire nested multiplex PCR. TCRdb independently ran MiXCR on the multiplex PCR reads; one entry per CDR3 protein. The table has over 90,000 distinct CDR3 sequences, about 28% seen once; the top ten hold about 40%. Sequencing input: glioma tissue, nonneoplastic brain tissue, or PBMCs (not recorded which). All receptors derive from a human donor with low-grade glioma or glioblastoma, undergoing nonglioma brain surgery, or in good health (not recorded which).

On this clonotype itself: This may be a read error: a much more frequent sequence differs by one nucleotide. Written as DNA, the CDR3 is TGCAGCGTAGGACAGGGTCTGAACACTAAAGCTTTCTTT. It yields the protein CSVGQGLNTKAFF. The chain couples TRBV29-1 to TRBJ1-1; 8 nucleotides line up with TRBD1. The CDR3 loop spans 13 amino acids. The germline CDR1 and CDR2 sequences are SQVTM and ANQGSEA.

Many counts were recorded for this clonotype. DNA for the CDR3: TGTGCCAGCAGTTTTGGAGTTTACGGCAATGAGCAGTTCTTC. It is translated as CASSFGVYGNEQFF. This chain uses TRBV12-3 or TRBV12-4 with TRBJ2-1; D is undetermined. CDR3 length equals 14 residues. The germline V and J ends were trimmed by 3 bases and 6 bases, with 12 bases remaining between them.

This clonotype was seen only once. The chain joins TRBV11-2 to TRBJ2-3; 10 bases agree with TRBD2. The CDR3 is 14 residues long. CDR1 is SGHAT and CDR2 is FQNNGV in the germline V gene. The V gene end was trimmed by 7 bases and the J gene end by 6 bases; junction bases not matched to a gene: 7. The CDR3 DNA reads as TGTGCCAGCACCCTTAGCGGGGGGTTGGATACGCAGTATTTT. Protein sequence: CASTLSGGLDTQYF. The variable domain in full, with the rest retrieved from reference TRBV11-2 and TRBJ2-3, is EAGVAQSPRYKIIEKRQSVAFWCNPISGHATLYWYQQILGQGPKLLIQFQNNGVVDDSQLPKDRFSAERLKGVDSTLKIQPAKLEDSAVYLCASTLSGGLDTQYFGPGTRLTVL.

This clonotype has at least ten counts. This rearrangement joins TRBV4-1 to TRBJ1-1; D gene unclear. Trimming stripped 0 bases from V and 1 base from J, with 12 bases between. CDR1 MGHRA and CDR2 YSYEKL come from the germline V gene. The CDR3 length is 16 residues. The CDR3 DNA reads TGCGCCAGCAGCCAAGAATACGGCAAAAAGAACACTGAAGCTTTCTTT. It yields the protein CASSQEYGKKNTEAFF.